This T cell receptor beta chain derives from a study of shared clonotypes between healthy human individuals. On this clone: Its antigen is currently unknown.

The assay was immunoSEQ multiplex PCR, and TCRdb's table has in-frame clones only and misses some. In the table there are approximately 320,000 clones, roughly 84% of which are singletons. Whole-study findings and limits: Naive CD4 clonotypes overlapped across several donors at approximately 4.5%. Incompleteness in sorted-subset sequencing, despite large depth, was shown by rarefaction.

The CDR3 runs to 16 residues. J was trimmed by 2 bases and V by 6 bases; bases with no gene match: 9. The germline V gene encodes CDR1 MGHRA and CDR2 YSYEKL. The chain uses TRBV4-1 and TRBJ2-3, with 9 bases identical to TRBD1. This clonotype was obtained from a man between 18 and 35 years old in good health. Sample: memory CD8+ T cells sorted from blood. Subset in this sample: CD45RO+ cells pooled with CCR7-negative TemRA cells. The CDR3: CASRPRQGVFTDTQYF. The CDR3 DNA follows: TGCGCCAGCAGACCCAGACAGGGGGTTTTCACAGATACGCAGTATTTT.